This T cell receptor (beta chain) was recovered during a study of blood T cells in healthy people across ages. Study conclusions and caveats: The authors considered diversity estimates from one million T cells to be underestimates. For the donors, CMV status was unknown and possibly confounded expanded clonotype changes.

CDR3 length: 16 amino acids. The V end was cut by 2 bases, the J end by 3 bases, with 17 bases between. Germline V gives CDR1 SEHNR, CDR2 FQNEAQ (reference sequence). As for this clonotype: No antigen is known for it.

For the second PCR, which ran for about 6 to 11 cycles, a sample-barcoded 5' primer and a J-beta primer mix were used. Each cDNA molecule carried a tag from a template-switch adaptor that contained 12 random nucleotides. TCRdb called the 5' RACE reads again in MiXCR, with one record for every CDR3 protein. Of approximately 1,000,000 distinct CDR3 sequences detected, around 43% appear once; the ten largest clones hold approximately 19%. The sequence derives from a woman aged 55 to 70 in good health. The sample consisted of blood. The rearrangement links TRBV7-9 to TRBJ2-7; D is uncertain. CDR3 in amino acids: CASSLYPPPHNYEQYF. In nucleotides, the CDR3 is TGTGCCAGCAGCTTATATCCTCCCCCCCACAACTACGAGCAGTACTTC.